This T cell receptor gamma chain was captured by sequencing in a study of gamma delta lymphoproliferative disorders and STAT genes. TCRdb reapplied CATT to the multiplex PCR reads. The table has thousands of gamma-chain clones, 7% to 8% seen once; the top ten hold around 37%. In its sample, this clone was seen many times. Genomic DNA from isolated PBMCs served as the sequencing template. The CDR3 length is 14 residues. V shed 0 bases, J shed 3 bases, and the junction held 5 bases outside the gene matches. In germline, CDR1 is EGSNGY, CDR2 YDSYNSKV. The receptor's source is a human donor in good health. The chain has TRGV2 and TRGJ1 or TRGJ2. The J gene comes from matching the DNA to germline here; TCRdb lacks it. The material sequenced was blood. CDR3 sequence (DNA): TGTGCCACCTGGGACGGGGTCTTTTATTATAAGAAACTCTTT. The encoded protein is CATWDGVFYYKKLF.